Below, 14 T cell receptor beta chains from the same sample are listed, as sequenced in a study of blood T cell repertoires in COVID-19 (dated by TCRdb to about 2020). The protocol used for the library was the immunoSEQ multiplex PCR assay. In its TCRdb copy, this immuneACCESS table keeps in-frame sequences only and misses some clones. Where compared with another copy, unresolved V genes explain less than half of these, and the others have no known cause. This sample comprises about 200,000 clones, roughly 91% of them detected only once. The top ten constitute around 5.8% of the sample. The sequenced sample was peripheral blood. Receptors originate from a man aged 40-49 years with active or convalescent COVID-19.

The chain joins TRBV3-1 (or the pseudogene TRBV3-2) to TRBJ2-7; no firm D call. V was clipped by 0 bases and J by 4 bases, with 13 bases between them. The CDR3 length is 15 residues. Germline V CDR1 and CDR2: LGHDT, YNNKEL (reference sequence). In DNA, the CDR3 is TGTGCCAGCAGCCAAGATCTGGGCGCCCAATACGAGCAGTACTTC. As protein: CASSQDLGAQYEQYF.

A word on this clone: Other DNA sequences from this sample encode an identical CDR3 as well. The chain recombines TRBV19 with TRBJ1-5; maybe TRBD1 (5 bases). The V and J ends lost 4 bases and 5 bases respectively, with 12 bases between them. Germline CDR1 and CDR2: LNHDA and SQIVND (reference sequence). This CDR3 region has 14 residues. The CDR3 protein is CASSTGQVHQPQHF. For the CDR3, the DNA is TGTGCCAGTAGTACCGGACAAGTCCATCAGCCCCAGCATTTT.

This chain connects TRBV19 to TRBJ1-5, with 10 bases aligning to TRBD1. Germline CDR1 reads LNHDA; CDR2 reads SQIVND (reference sequence). This CDR3 contains 15 residues. The V segment lost 6 bases and the J segment 6 bases; nucleotides outside the gene matches: 8. Written as DNA, the CDR3 is TGTGCCAGTAGCCCAACGGACAGGGGGTTTCAGCCCCAGCATTTT. Translating gives CASSPTDRGFQPQHF. Based on the CDR3 plus reference TRBV19 and TRBJ1-5, the full variable domain is DGGITQSPKYLFRKEGQNVTLSCEQNLNHDAMYWYRQDPGQGLRLIYYSQIVNDFQKGDIAEGYSVSREKKESFPLTVTSAQKNPTAFYLCASSPTDRGFQPQHFGDGTRLSIL.

This sequence joins TRBV4-1 and TRBJ2-7, with 9 positions matching TRBD1. CDR1 is MGHRA and CDR2 is YSYEKL in the germline V gene. The V and J ends lost 4 bases and 1 base, in that order; junction bases with no gene match: 2. This CDR3 region has 14 residues. The CDR3 here is CASSPGQGSYEQYF. The CDR3 DNA sequence: TGCGCCAGCAGCCCGGGACAGGGTTCCTACGAGCAGTACTTC.

V and J are TRBV2 and TRBJ2-2; TRBD1 agrees at 11 bases. The CDR3 has 14 amino acids. Germline CDR1 is SNHLY and CDR2 is FYNNEI. With V trimmed by 11 bases and J by 1 base, 3 bases remained unmatched. The CDR3 loop reads CAGQGAMNTGELFF. The DNA for the CDR3 is TGTGCCGGACAGGGGGCCATGAACACCGGGGAGCTGTTTTTT.

This chain joins TRBV6-2 or TRBV6-3 and TRBJ1-1; D perhaps matches TRBD1 (6 bases). The CDR3 spans 13 residues. Germline V CDR1 and CDR2: MNHEY, SVGEGT. The V end was cut by 4 bases, the J end by 7 bases, with 13 bases between. The CDR3 region is CASSWTVVNEAFF. The CDR3 DNA reads as TGTGCCAGCAGTTGGACAGTGGTTAATGAAGCTTTCTTT.

The chain uses TRBV9 and TRBJ2-1; 7 bases match TRBD2. Germline CDR1 SGDLS, CDR2 YYNGEE. The CDR3 runs 14 residues. V gave up 0 bases and J gave up 10 bases; unmatched junction bases: 7. DNA of the CDR3: TGTGCCAGCAGCGTAGCGGTGGGGGGGAGGGAGCAGTTCTTC. Protein sequence: CASSVAVGGREQFF.

CDR3 loop: CASTQDRDGNQPQHF. Here the CDR3 DNA reads TGTGCCAGCACTCAGGACAGGGACGGCAATCAGCCCCAGCATTTT. The V and J genes are TRBV2 and TRBJ1-5; 8 bases agree with TRBD1. V shed 7 bases and J 2 bases; nucleotides not matched to a gene: 7. CDR3 length: 15 amino acids. Germline-derived CDR1 and CDR2 are SNHLY and FYNNEI.

In DNA form, the CDR3 reads TGTGCCAGCAGCTTAACACGGACAATGAACACTGAAGCTTTCTTT. Residues: CASSLTRTMNTEAFF. The chain uses TRBV7-3 and TRBJ1-1; D might be TRBD1 (5 bases). The CDR3 covers 15 residues. Between the trimmed V and J ends, which lost 0 bases and 0 bases, there was a span of 8 bases. Germline CDR1 SGHTA, CDR2 FQGTGA.

This chain links TRBV19 with TRBJ2-7, with 9 positions matching TRBD2. The CDR3 runs to 15 residues. J lost 3 bases, V lost 9 bases, and 12 bases had no gene match. Looked up from germline, CDR1 is LNHDA and CDR2 is SQIVND (reference sequence). This CDR3 reads CASRGGRLADYEQYF. The DNA for the CDR3 is TGTGCCAGCAGAGGGGGGCGACTAGCGGACTACGAGCAGTACTTC.

This clone was recorded a few times. CDR3 residues: CASRQGASGNTIYF. The CDR3 nucleotides read TGTGCCAGCAGACAGGGGGCCTCTGGAAACACCATATATTTT. The chain uses TRBV6-5 and TRBJ1-3; the match to TRBD1 covers 9 bases. Germline V gives CDR1 MNHEY, CDR2 SVGAGI. This CDR3 comprises 14 residues. V gave up 6 bases and J gave up 0 bases; unmatched junction bases: 0.

The chain joins TRBV5-4 to TRBJ2-5, with 9 bases identical to TRBD2. In germline, CDR1 is SGHNT, CDR2 YYREEE (reference sequence). With 5 bases clipped from V and 5 bases from J, the junction kept 10 bases outside the gene matches. The CDR3 runs to 15 residues. CDR3 amino acids: CASRTSGNDVETQYF. The CDR3 DNA reads TGTGCCAGCAGGACTAGCGGTAACGATGTGGAGACCCAGTACTTC.

V usage is TRBV11-2 and J usage is TRBJ1-5; 7 nucleotides agree with TRBD1. Germline V gives CDR1 SGHAT, CDR2 FQNNGV. The CDR3 loop spans 15 amino acids. J gave up 3 bases and V 5 bases, and 7 bases lay outside the gene matches. This chain's CDR3 is CASSTGTALNQPQHF. DNA for the CDR3: TGTGCCAGCAGCACAGGGACAGCGCTCAATCAGCCCCAGCATTTT.

This clone came up once. The J gene is TRBJ2-7, the V gene TRBV29-1, with a possible D match to TRBD2 (6 bases). With 5 bases removed from V and 2 bases from J, the gap between germline ends came to 10 bases. This CDR3 is built from 12 residues. Germline values: CDR1 SQVTM, CDR2 ANQGSEA. CDR3 sequence reads: CSVRGGPYEQYF. The CDR3 DNA follows: TGCAGCGTTCGTGGAGGGCCCTACGAGCAGTACTTC.